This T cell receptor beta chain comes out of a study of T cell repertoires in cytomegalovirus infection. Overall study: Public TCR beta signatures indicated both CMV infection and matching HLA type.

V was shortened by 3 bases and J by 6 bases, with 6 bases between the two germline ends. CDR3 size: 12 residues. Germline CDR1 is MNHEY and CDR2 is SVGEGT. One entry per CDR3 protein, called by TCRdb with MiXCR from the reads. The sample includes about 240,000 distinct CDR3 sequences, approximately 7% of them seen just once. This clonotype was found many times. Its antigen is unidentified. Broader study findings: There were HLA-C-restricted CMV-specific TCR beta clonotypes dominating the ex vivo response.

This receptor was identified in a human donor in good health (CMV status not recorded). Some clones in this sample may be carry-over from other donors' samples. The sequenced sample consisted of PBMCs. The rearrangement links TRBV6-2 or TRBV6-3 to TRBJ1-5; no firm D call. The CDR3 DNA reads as TGTGCCAGCAGTTATCCGGGTCAGCCCCAGCATTTT. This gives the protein CASSYPGQPQHF.